This T cell receptor beta chain was found in a study of blood T cells in healthy people across ages. Points on this clonotype: As yet, its antigen is unknown.

Findings and caveats of the study: With donor CMV status unknown, expanded clonotype changes were possibly confounded.

A second about 6 to 12 cycle PCR used barcoded and J-beta primers. MiXCR was run by TCRdb on the 5' RACE reads, yielding one entry per CDR3 protein. This table holds roughly 830,000 distinct CDR3 sequences, around two thirds found once. V lost 4 bases and J lost 1, with 11 bases in between. Per the germline V gene, CDR1 is SGHRS and CDR2 is YFSETQ. This CDR3 region has 14 residues. V usage is TRBV5-1 and J usage is TRBJ1-2; the D is unclear. The receptor was isolated from a man aged 25 to 40 in good health. Sequenced material: blood. The CDR3 bases are TGCGCCAGCAGCGCTGACAATATTAACTATGGCTACACCTTC. This sequence encodes CASSADNINYGYTF.